A single sample gave rise to the 7 T cell receptor beta chains below, sequenced in a study of cytomegalovirus exposure and HLA in healthy donors. It was with 60 Vbeta and 13 Jbeta primers that the PCR ran. Only in-frame clones appear in the TCRdb table, and some are missing; sequencing was by immunoSEQ multiplex PCR. The data show some 120,000 clones, around 80% seen once. Sequencing was performed on PBMCs. These TCRs come from a woman aged 45 to 65 in good health and CMV-seropositive.

This sequence joins TRBV20-1 and TRBJ2-7; D is unresolved. The CDR3 runs to 11 residues. Germline V lookup: CDR1 DFQATT, CDR2 SNEGSKA (reference sequence). V shed 6 bases and J shed 3 bases, with 9 bases lying between them. Here the CDR3 reads CSAASYYEQYF. CDR3 in DNA: TGCAGTGCCGCGAGCTACTACGAGCAGTACTTC.

The rearrangement uses TRBV2 and TRBJ1-1; 9 positions match TRBD1. The trim removed 6 bases at V and 5 bases at J, leaving 16 bases unmatched. The CDR3 covers 17 residues. Germline CDR1 and CDR2: SNHLY and FYNNEI. The chain's CDR3 is CASRSARTGEVRTEAFF. CDR3 sequence (DNA): TGTGCCAGCAGGTCCGCCCGGACAGGGGAGGTGAGGACTGAAGCTTTCTTT.

The chain uses TRBV6-5 and TRBJ1-2; no definite D call. V lost 6 bases to trimming and J lost 4 bases, with 6 bases between them. The CDR3 runs to 11 residues. Germline V gene lookup returns CDR1 MNHEY and CDR2 SVGAGI. Here the CDR3 DNA reads TGTGCCAGCAGAGCAGGCTATGGCTACACCTTC. Protein product: CASRAGYGYTF.

The V gene is TRBV30, the J gene TRBJ2-7; D remains unclear. Trimming removed 1 base from V and 9 bases from J, with 13 bases in between. Germline V CDR1 and CDR2: GTSNPN, SVGIG (reference sequence). The length of the CDR3 is 12 residues. The DNA of the CDR3 is TGTGCCTGGAGTGAGTCCTCCCCCAGGCAGTACTTC. It specifies CAWSESSPRQYF.

The chain joins TRBV30 to TRBJ1-1; D is uncertain. V was cut by 3 bases and J by 0 bases, with 8 bases left in between. The CDR3 loop spans 13 amino acids. Germline V lookup: CDR1 GTSNPN, CDR2 SVGIG (reference sequence). CDR3 coding DNA: TGTGCCTGGAGGCGGTTCATGAACACTGAAGCTTTCTTT. Amino acids: CAWRRFMNTEAFF.

The rearrangement links TRBV9 to TRBJ1-5; 7 bases map to TRBD1. J gave up 9 bases and V 4 bases, and 10 bases lay outside the gene matches. The CDR3 consists of 14 residues. Germline CDR1 and CDR2: SGDLS and YYNGEE. Written as DNA, the CDR3 is TGTGCCAGCAGCCCAAGACAGGGCCGGAGGCCCCAGCATTTT. This sequence encodes CASSPRQGRRPQHF.

This chain joins TRBV28 and TRBJ2-5; 9 nucleotides align to TRBD1. Germline CDR1 MDHEN, CDR2 SYDVKM. The CDR3 contains 15 residues. V trimming: 4 bases; J trimming: 5 bases; junction bases outside the gene matches: 8. The DNA of the CDR3 is TGTGCCAGCAGTTCAACCGGGACAGGGAACGAGACCCAGTACTTC. Encoded protein: CASSSTGTGNETQYF.